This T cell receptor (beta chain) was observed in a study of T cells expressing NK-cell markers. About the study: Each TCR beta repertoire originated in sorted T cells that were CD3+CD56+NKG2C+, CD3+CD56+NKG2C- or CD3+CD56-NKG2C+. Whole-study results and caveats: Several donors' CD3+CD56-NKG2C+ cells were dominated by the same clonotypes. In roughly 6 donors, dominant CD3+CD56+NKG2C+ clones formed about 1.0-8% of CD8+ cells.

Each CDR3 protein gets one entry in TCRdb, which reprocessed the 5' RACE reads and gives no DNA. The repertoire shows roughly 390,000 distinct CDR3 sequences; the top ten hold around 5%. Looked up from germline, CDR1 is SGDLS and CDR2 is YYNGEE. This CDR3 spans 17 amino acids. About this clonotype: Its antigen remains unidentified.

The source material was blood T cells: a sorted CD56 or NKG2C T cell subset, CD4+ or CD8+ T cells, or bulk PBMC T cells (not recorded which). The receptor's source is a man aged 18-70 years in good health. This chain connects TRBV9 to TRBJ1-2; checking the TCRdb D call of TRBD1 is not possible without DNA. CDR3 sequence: CASSVDFMGRQADGYTF.